This TCR beta chain was retrieved from a study of T cells after posttransplantation cyclophosphamide. Study-wide points: Later post-transplant blood repertoires were often dominated by donor CD8+ memory clones. After PTCy, TRB diversity resembled that of CNI/methotrexate controls. Blood and skin or GI T cell repertoires showed limited TRB overlap.

A word on this clone: The antigen remains undetermined.

Busulfan-fludarabine conditioning, marrow transplant, and cyclophosphamide on days +3 and +4 were administered. Sequencing used immunoSEQ multiplex PCR; TCRdb keeps in-frame clones, though not all of them. This sample has roughly 20,000 clones, with 70% to 80% found just once. The CDR3 spans 16 residues. The germline gives CDR1 GTSNPN, CDR2 SVGIG (reference sequence). V lost 2 bases and J lost 6, with 22 bases in between. This chain uses TRBV30 with TRBJ1-1; the D is unclear. Material: PBMCs, obtained after an allogeneic stem cell transplant with post-transplant cyclophosphamide. The receptor comes from a male patient aged 30 to 39 who received an allogeneic stem cell transplant from a related donor, was CMV-positive, and had acute GVHD only. T cells may partly derive from the graft donor. CDR3 residues: CAWSRQAVRWGAEAFF. The CDR3 DNA reads as TGTGCCTGGAGTAGGCAGGCCGTTCGTTGGGGAGCTGAAGCTTTCTTT.